This TCR beta chain was captured in a study (dated by TCRdb to between 2015 and 2017). Looking at the study overall: The study tested whether tumor-infiltrating Tregs in breast cancer are recruited from blood Tregs or converted in situ from other CD4+ T cell subsets.

Tregs were isolated as CD4+CD25+CD127-/low cells. Tregs, naive and memory CD4+ T cells from tumor, blood and ipsilateral draining lymph nodes of a handful of breast cancer patients underwent full-length TCR alpha and beta sequencing. Ficoll density gradient centrifugation was used to isolate mononuclear cells from lymph nodes or from about 50 ml of peripheral blood. A purity exceeding 90% was confirmed by FACS for the sorted cell populations. The CDR3 contains 14 residues, cysteine and phenylalanine counted. CDR3 DNA is the only sequence kept; it has 42 bases, read in frame from the first base. The trim is 5 bases for V and 9 bases for J, with a gap of 16 bases between the germline ends. Full-length TCR variable regions were amplified by 5' RACE PCR with constant-region reverse primers, and semi-nested PCR with Nested Universal Primer A was subsequently performed. The ReliaPrep RNA Cell Miniprep System was used to extract total RNA, which was then reverse transcribed into 5'RACE-ready cDNA with the SMARTer RACE 5'/3' Kit. Full-length TCR alpha and beta libraries were barcoded with multiplex adaptors and sequenced on an Illumina MiSeq. From the authors' description of their analysis: For each of nine subset-tissue groups, sequencing data from the five patients were pooled, and the groups were compared by unsupervised clustering of TCR gene usage. The Morisita-Horn index was used to calculate repertoire similarity, with shared sequences weighted according to their contribution to each repertoire. TCRdb passed the public sequencing reads through fastp at Q25 and MiXCR, retaining productive beta sequences. Under each unique CDR3 protein, matching rows form one entry showing the most common genes and DNA. For this entry, the V and J calls and clone size follow TCRdb and not the study's own pipeline. The sample data list 35,000 to 50,000 distinct CDR3 sequences, and roughly 21% of these were observed just once. 4% of the sample belongs to the ten largest clones.

With respect to this clonotype: Its antigen remains unidentified. The sample holds no much larger clone one base away, and base qualities are not on file.

The investigation overall reported the following: Rather than covering whole repertoires, validation in the larger cohort was restricted to a single TCR beta V-J rearrangement. The TCR alpha and beta sequences of tumor-infiltrating Tregs showed the greatest overlap with tumor naive CD4+ T cells, followed by blood naive CD4+ T cells. Tumor memory CD4+ T cell TCR gene usage was found to cluster with blood and lymph node memory CD4+ cells and with lymph node naive CD4+ cells.

The receptor's source is a female donor with breast cancer. Material for sequencing was Tregs sorted from blood. The chain couples TRBV12-3 or TRBV12-4 to TRBJ1-4; TRBD1 might be the D gene, on 6 matching bases. The DNA is TGTGCCAGCAGTCTCCCCGGACAGAATAAAAAACTGTTTTTT. Translated, this is CASSLPGQNKKLFF.